This T cell receptor beta chain was captured in a study of control samples from healthy donors and cancer patients. TCRdb keeps only in-frame clones here, not all; method: immunoSEQ multiplex PCR. The table includes roughly 180,000 clones, approximately 92% detected once. V lost 4 bases and J 8 bases, leaving 20 bases between the germline ends. The CDR3 sequence is 15 residues long. Germline V CDR1 and CDR2: MNHEY, SVGAGI. Material for sequencing was blood. The clonotype originates from a woman in her thirties or forties in good health. V usage is TRBV6-5 and J usage is TRBJ1-2, with a weak D call TRBD1 (5 bases). DNA for the CDR3: TGTGCCAGCAGTTTCACTCGGGACGGCTATCAGGGCTACACCTTC. Its protein product is CASSFTRDGYQGYTF.